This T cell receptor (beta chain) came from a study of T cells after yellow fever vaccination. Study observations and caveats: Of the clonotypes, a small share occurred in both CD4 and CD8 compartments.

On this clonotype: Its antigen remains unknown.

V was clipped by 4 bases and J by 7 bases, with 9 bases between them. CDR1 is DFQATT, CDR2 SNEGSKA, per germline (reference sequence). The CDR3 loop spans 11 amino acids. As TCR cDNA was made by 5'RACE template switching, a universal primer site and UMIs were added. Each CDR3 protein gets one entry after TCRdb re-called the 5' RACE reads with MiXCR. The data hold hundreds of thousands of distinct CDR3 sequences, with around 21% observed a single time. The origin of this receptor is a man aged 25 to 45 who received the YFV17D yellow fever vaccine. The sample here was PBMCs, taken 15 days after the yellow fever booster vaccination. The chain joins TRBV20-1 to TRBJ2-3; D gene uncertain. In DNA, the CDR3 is TGCAGTGCTAAGGAGTTCAATACGCAGTATTTT. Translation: CSAKEFNTQYF.